This TCR beta chain was sequenced during a study of blood T cell repertoires in COVID-19. Study context: COVID-19 samples, acute and convalescent, were from the United States, Italy and Spain. In each case, the material was cDNA or gDNA derived from T cells, B-cell-depleted T cells, or PBMCs.

Methods used by the authors: Counts of nucleated cells, estimated from reference gene primer amplification, were obtained. The data were produced by immunoSEQ multiplex PCR, yet TCRdb's version contains in-frame clones alone and is incomplete. V, J and clone size derive from that table, while D and trimming were established from the DNA sequence. Among more than 30,000 clones, 94% were seen once, and the ten largest hold approximately 4.1%. The V gene's germline CDR1 is MDHEN and CDR2 SYDVKM. This CDR3 contains 16 residues. The germline V and J ends were trimmed by 5 bases and 3 bases, with 18 bases remaining between them.

Sequencing input: peripheral blood. This clonotype was sampled from a human donor with active COVID-19. The donor label of this sample is uncertain. The V and J genes are TRBV28 and TRBJ2-3, with D possibly TRBD1 on 6 matching bases. CDR3 bases: TGTGCCAGCAGTACCTTACAGGGATCTATTACAGATACGCAGTATTTT. It specifies CASSTLQGSITDTQYF.